The present entry profiles one TCR beta chain with its context. TCRdb reprocessed the RACE reads with MiXCR, giving one entry per CDR3 protein. Of about 110,000 distinct CDR3 sequences in the sample, roughly a tenth were seen once. The data are from a study of human T cells and chemical hapten exposure. The sample's time point: patch test 2, 6 weeks after DPC sensitization. The treatment is: therapeutic diphenylcyclopropenone sensitization with weekly scalp DPC. The CDR3 contains 14 residues. Deletions cut 4 bases from V and 4 bases from J, with 11 bases between. From germline, CDR1 is MNHEY and CDR2 SVGEGT.

The sequence was collected from a woman in her 40s with alopecia areata. Some clones in this sample may be carry-over from other donors' samples. J is TRBJ2-1 and V is TRBV6-2 or TRBV6-3; D not certain. The specimen comprised whole blood, sampled in connection with sensitization to the hapten diphenylcyclopropenone (DPC). The CDR3 DNA follows: TGTGCCAGCAGTTGGACCCTAACGTACAATGAGCAGTTCTTC. Encoded protein: CASSWTLTYNEQFF.